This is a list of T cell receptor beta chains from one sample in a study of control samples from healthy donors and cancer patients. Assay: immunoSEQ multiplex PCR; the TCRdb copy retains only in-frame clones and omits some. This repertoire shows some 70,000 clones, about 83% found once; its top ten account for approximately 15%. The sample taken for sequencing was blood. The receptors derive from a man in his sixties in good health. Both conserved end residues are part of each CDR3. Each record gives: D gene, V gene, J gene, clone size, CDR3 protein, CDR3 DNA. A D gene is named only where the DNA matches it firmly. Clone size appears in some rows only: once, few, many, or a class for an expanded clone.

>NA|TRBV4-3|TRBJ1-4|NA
CASSQTPGPGREKLFF
TGCGCCAGCAGCCAAACCCCGGGCCCCGGGCGTGAAAAACTGTTTTTT
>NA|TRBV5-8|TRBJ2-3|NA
CASSLEGDTQYF
TGTGCCAGCAGCTTGGAGGGAGACACGCAGTATTTT
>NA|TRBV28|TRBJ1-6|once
CASRVSNSPLHF
TGTGCCAGCAGGGTTAGTAATTCACCCCTCCACTTT
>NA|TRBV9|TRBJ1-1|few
CASSVGPVNTEAFF
TGTGCCAGCAGCGTAGGGCCCGTGAACACTGAAGCTTTCTTT
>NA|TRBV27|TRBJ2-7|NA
CASSSGPLEQYF
TGTGCCAGCAGTTCAGGGCCCCTCGAGCAGTACTTC
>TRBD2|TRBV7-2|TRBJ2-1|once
CASSLQIAGADEQFF
TGTGCCAGCAGCTTACAAATAGCGGGAGCGGATGAGCAGTTCTTC
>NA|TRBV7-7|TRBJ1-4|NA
CASSLVRPTTNEKLFF
TGTGCCAGCAGCTTAGTTAGGCCAACAACTAATGAAAAACTGTTTTTT
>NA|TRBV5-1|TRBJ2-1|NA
CASSLERAEQFF
TGCGCCAGCAGCTTGGAGAGGGCCGAGCAGTTCTTC
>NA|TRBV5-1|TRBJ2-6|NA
CASTPSAASGANVLTF
TGCGCCAGCACCCCTAGCGCAGCCTCTGGGGCCAACGTCCTGACTTTC
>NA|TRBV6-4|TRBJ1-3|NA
CASSQDSGNTIYF
TGTGCCAGCAGTCAGGACTCTGGAAACACCATATATTTT
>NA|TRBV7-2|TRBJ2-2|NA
CASSSRTNTGELFF
TGTGCCAGCAGCTCCCGGACGAACACCGGGGAGCTGTTTTTT
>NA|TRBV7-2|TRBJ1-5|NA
CASSPSGPLGQPQHF
TGTGCCAGCAGTCCGTCAGGGCCCCTCGGTCAGCCCCAGCATTTT
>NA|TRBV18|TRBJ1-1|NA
CASSPPARGTEAFF
TGTGCCAGCTCACCACCGGCCCGGGGCACTGAAGCTTTCTTT
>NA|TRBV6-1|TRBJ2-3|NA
CASSESVGGRADTQYF
TGTGCCAGCAGTGAATCGGTTGGAGGTCGGGCAGATACGCAGTATTTT
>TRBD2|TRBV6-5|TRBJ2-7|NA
CASRVGTSEWEQYF
TGTGCCAGCAGGGTTGGGACTAGTGAATGGGAGCAGTACTTC
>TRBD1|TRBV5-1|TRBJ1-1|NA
CASSEPGTGNTEAFF
TGCGCCAGCAGCGAGCCGGGGACAGGGAACACTGAAGCTTTCTTT
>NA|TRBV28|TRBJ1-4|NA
CASRGAGTNEKLFF
TGTGCCTCTAGGGGGGCAGGGACTAATGAAAAACTGTTTTTT
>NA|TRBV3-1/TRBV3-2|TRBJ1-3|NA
CASSRGGNGNTIYF
TGTGCCAGCAGCCGGGGGGGGAATGGAAACACCATATATTTT
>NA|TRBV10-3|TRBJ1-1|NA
CLWGTEAFF
TGCCTTTGGGGCACTGAAGCTTTCTTT
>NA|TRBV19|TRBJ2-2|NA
CASSSRVTGELFF
TGTGCCAGTAGTAGCAGGGTTACCGGGGAGCTGTTTTTT
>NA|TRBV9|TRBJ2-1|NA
CASSVGQRSSYNEQFF
TGTGCCAGCAGCGTAGGTCAGCGGAGCTCCTACAATGAGCAGTTCTTC
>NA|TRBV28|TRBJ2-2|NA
CASSPHIQGVGELFF
TGTGCCAGCAGTCCGCATATACAGGGAGTCGGGGAGCTGTTTTTT
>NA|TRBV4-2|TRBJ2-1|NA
CASSQDEGGSYNEQFF
TGTGCCAGCAGCCAAGATGAGGGGGGATCGTACAATGAGCAGTTCTTC
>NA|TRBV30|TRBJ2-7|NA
CAWRVSSYEQYF
TGTGCCTGGAGGGTGAGCAGCTACGAGCAGTACTTC
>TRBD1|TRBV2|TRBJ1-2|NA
CASRDRGRSYGYTF
TGTGCCAGCAGGGACAGGGGGCGTAGCTATGGCTACACCTTC
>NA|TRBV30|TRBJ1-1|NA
CAWIQDSYTEAFF
TGTGCCTGGATCCAGGACAGTTACACTGAAGCTTTCTTT
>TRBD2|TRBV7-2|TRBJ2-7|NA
CASSLTRTSGASYEQYF
TGTGCCAGCAGCTTGACCCGGACTAGCGGGGCATCCTACGAGCAGTACTTC
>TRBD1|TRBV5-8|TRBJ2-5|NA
CASSTGQGGETQYF
TGTGCCAGCAGCACCGGACAGGGTGGAGAGACCCAGTACTTC
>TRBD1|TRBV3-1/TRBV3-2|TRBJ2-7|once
CASSQAVGGGYEQYF
TGTGCCAGCAGCCAAGCGGTAGGGGGCGGCTACGAGCAGTACTTC
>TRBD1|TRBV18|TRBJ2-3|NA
CASSPTQQGAATDTQYF
TGTGCCAGCTCACCCACACAACAGGGGGCTGCCACAGATACGCAGTATTTT
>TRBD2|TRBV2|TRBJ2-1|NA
CASSELAGVMGDEQFF
TGTGCCAGCAGTGAGCTAGCGGGAGTTATGGGGGATGAGCAGTTCTTC
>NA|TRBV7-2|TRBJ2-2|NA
CASSSTGSGELFF
TGTGCCAGCAGCTCGACGGGGTCCGGGGAGCTGTTTTTT
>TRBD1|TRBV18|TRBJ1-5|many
CASSPFRGANQPQHF
TGTGCCAGCTCACCTTTCAGGGGGGCGAATCAGCCCCAGCATTTT
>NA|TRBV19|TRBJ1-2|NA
CASSRQRDFYGYTF
TGTGCCAGTAGTAGACAACGGGATTTCTATGGCTACACCTTC
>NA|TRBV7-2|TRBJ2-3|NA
CASSLDRPDTQYF
TGTGCCAGCAGCTTAGACAGGCCAGATACGCAGTATTTT
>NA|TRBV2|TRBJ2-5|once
CASSGQVKTETQYF
TGTGCCAGCAGTGGACAGGTTAAAACAGAGACCCAGTACTTC
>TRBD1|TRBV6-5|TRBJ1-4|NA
CASRDRGVEKLFF
TGTGCCAGCAGGGACAGGGGGGTAGAAAAACTGTTTTTT
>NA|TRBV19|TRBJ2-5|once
CASSIGQGLIQETQYF
TGTGCCAGTAGTATAGGCCAGGGCCTTATCCAAGAGACCCAGTACTTC
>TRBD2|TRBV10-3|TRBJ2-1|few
CAIKPNTGGSRNEQFF
TGTGCCATCAAACCTAACACGGGAGGTTCACGGAATGAGCAGTTCTTC
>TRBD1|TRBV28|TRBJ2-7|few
CASSEGQDPNPEQYF
TGTGCCAGCAGTGAAGGACAGGACCCGAACCCCGAGCAGTACTTC
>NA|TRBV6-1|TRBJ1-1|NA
CASSERYSYLNTEAFF
TGTGCCAGCAGTGAGCGGTACAGCTACCTGAACACTGAAGCTTTCTTT
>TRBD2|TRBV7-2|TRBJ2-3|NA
CASSLRLAGGTSTDTQYF
TGTGCCAGCAGCCTAAGACTAGCGGGAGGAACTAGCACAGATACGCAGTATTTT
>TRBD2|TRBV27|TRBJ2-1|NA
CASTFPSGPLGHEQFF
TGTGCCAGCACGTTCCCTAGCGGCCCTTTGGGGCATGAGCAGTTCTTC
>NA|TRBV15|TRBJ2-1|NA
CATSSPTSSSYNEQFF
TGTGCCACCAGCAGTCCGACTTCAAGCTCCTACAATGAGCAGTTCTTC
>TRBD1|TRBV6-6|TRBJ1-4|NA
CASSYLPGQGNEKLFF
TGTGCCAGCAGTTACCTGCCGGGACAGGGCAATGAAAAACTGTTTTTT